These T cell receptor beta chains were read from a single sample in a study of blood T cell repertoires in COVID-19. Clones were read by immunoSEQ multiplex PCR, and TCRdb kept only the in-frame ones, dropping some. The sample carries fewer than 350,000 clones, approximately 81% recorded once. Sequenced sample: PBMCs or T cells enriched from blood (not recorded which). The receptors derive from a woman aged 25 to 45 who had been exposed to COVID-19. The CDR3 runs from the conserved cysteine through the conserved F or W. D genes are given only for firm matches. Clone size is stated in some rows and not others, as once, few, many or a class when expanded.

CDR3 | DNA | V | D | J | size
CASSLYGTGKDTQYF | TGTGCCAGCAGTTTATATGGGACAGGGAAGGATACGCAGTATTTT | TRBV27 | TRBD1 | TRBJ2-3 | .
CASSLGQPEAFF | TGTGCCAGCAGTTTAGGACAGCCTGAAGCTTTCTTT | TRBV28 | . | TRBJ1-1 | .
CASSLAPSPDTQYF | TGTGCCAGCAGCTTAGCCCCCTCCCCAGATACGCAGTATTTT | TRBV7-8 | . | TRBJ2-3 | .
CASSLGGGAYNEQFF | TGTGCTAGCAGCTTAGGCGGGGGGGCCTACAATGAGCAGTTCTTC | TRBV7-7 | TRBD2 | TRBJ2-1 | .
CASSPTTGGGYNEQFF | TGCGCCAGCAGCCCCACGACAGGGGGAGGCTACAATGAGCAGTTCTTC | TRBV5-1 | TRBD1 | TRBJ2-1 | .
CASSPGNQPQHF | TGTGCCAGCTCACCCGGCAATCAGCCCCAGCATTTT | TRBV18 | . | TRBJ1-5 | .
CASRLDLGYNSPLHF | TGCGCCAGCAGATTGGATCTAGGATATAATTCACCCCTCCACTTT | TRBV5-1 | . | TRBJ1-6 | .
CASSGGRAVPDTQYF | TGTGCCAGCAGTGGGGGGAGGGCGGTCCCAGATACGCAGTATTTT | TRBV27 | TRBD2 | TRBJ2-3 | .
CASTRADSSYEQYF | TGCGCCAGCACTCGAGCGGACAGCTCCTACGAGCAGTACTTC | TRBV10-1 | . | TRBJ2-7 | .
CAWNLWGGPVGELFF | TGTGCCTGGAACCTTTGGGGGGGCCCTGTCGGGGAGCTGTTTTTT | TRBV30 | . | TRBJ2-2 | .
CASSGTKGGETQYF | TGCGCCAGCAGCGGGACCAAAGGGGGAGAGACCCAGTACTTC | TRBV5-1 | . | TRBJ2-5 | .
CATGALGKSSYNEQFF | TGTGCCACCGGGGCCCTAGGAAAAAGCTCCTACAATGAGCAGTTCTTC | TRBV15 | . | TRBJ2-1 | .
CASSPSGVSYNEQFF | TGTGCCAGCAGCCCTTCCGGGGTTTCCTACAATGAGCAGTTCTTC | TRBV11-2 | . | TRBJ2-1 | .
CASRTGSWSGANVLTF | TGTGCCAGCAGGACAGGGTCTTGGTCTGGGGCCAACGTCCTGACTTTC | TRBV27 | TRBD1 | TRBJ2-6 | .
CASIGPGLAYEQYF | TGTGCCAGCATTGGACCGGGACTAGCATACGAGCAGTACTTC | TRBV6-5 | TRBD2 | TRBJ2-7 | .
CASSLWGPPEFEDNYGYTF | TGTGCCAGCAGTTTATGGGGCCCCCCAGAATTCGAAGATAACTATGGCTACACCTTC | TRBV28 | . | TRBJ1-2 | .
CASSQVWAGAIIPDTQYF | TGCGCCAGCAGCCAAGTGTGGGCGGGAGCGATTATACCAGATACGCAGTATTTT | TRBV4-3 | TRBD2 | TRBJ2-3 | .
CASSKAVVQTTGNTIYF | TGTGCCAGCAGCAAAGCGGTGGTCCAAACTACAGGAAACACCATATATTTT | TRBV21-1 | . | TRBJ1-3 | .
CASSSGQGPDTEAFF | TGTGCCAGCAGCTCGGGACAGGGGCCGGACACTGAAGCTTTCTTT | TRBV7-3 | TRBD1 | TRBJ1-1 | many
CASRGSGQGAGGYTF | TGTGCCAGCAGGGGATCGGGACAGGGGGCTGGTGGCTACACCTTC | TRBV2 | TRBD1 | TRBJ1-2 | few
CASSGGQGNYGYTF | TGTGCCAGCAGTGGTGGACAGGGGAACTATGGCTACACCTTC | TRBV25-1 | TRBD1 | TRBJ1-2 | .
CASKYQVLYGYTF | TGTGCCAGCAAATACCAGGTTCTCTATGGCTACACCTTC | TRBV27 | . | TRBJ1-2 | .
CATADRNTGELFF | TGTGCCACCGCCGACAGGAACACCGGGGAGCTGTTTTTT | TRBV15 | . | TRBJ2-2 | .
CASSQRQGQDEQYF | TGCGCCAGCAGCCAGCGACAGGGGCAGGACGAGCAGTACTTC | TRBV4-3 | TRBD1 | TRBJ2-7 | .
CASSSDSGGPGTDTQYF | TGTGCCAGCAGTTCTGATAGTGGAGGGCCCGGCACAGATACGCAGTATTTT | TRBV2 | . | TRBJ2-3 | .
CASSLDAGAGNTIYF | TGTGCCAGCAGCCTCGACGCAGGGGCTGGAAACACCATATATTTT | TRBV5-5 | . | TRBJ1-3 | .
CSVTSSYEQYF | TGCAGCGTTACAAGCTCCTACGAGCAGTACTTC | TRBV29-1 | . | TRBJ2-7 | .
CASTEASYSNQPQHF | TGTGCCAGCACGGAGGCGAGTTATAGCAATCAGCCCCAGCATTTT | TRBV28 | . | TRBJ1-5 | .
CASSQARGYEQYF | TGCGCCAGCAGCCAAGCCAGGGGATACGAGCAGTACTTC | TRBV4-3 | . | TRBJ2-7 | few
CASRDSLSNEQFF | TGTGCCTCCCGGGACTCCCTGTCGAATGAGCAGTTCTTC | TRBV24-1 | . | TRBJ2-1 | .
CASSLGGRGNEQFF | TGTGCCAGCAGCTTGGGAGGGCGTGGGAATGAGCAGTTCTTC | TRBV7-9 | TRBD2 | TRBJ2-1 | .
CASSSQSGMGAAFF | TGTGCCAGCAGCTCCCAAAGCGGTATGGGGGCAGCTTTCTTT | TRBV7-2 | . | TRBJ1-1 | .
CASSPTGGVNSPLHF | TGTGCCAGCAGCCCTACAGGGGGCGTAAATTCACCCCTCCACTTT | TRBV5-4 | TRBD1 | TRBJ1-6 | .
CASRRTGGHYTF | TGTGCCAGCAGACGGACAGGGGGACACTACACCTTC | TRBV12-3/TRBV12-4 | TRBD1 | TRBJ1-2 | .
CASSQDGVANNEQFF | TGTGCCAGCAGCCAAGACGGGGTAGCCAACAATGAGCAGTTCTTC | TRBV4-2 | . | TRBJ2-1 | .
CASSQSSFSYNSPLHF | TGCGCCAGCAGTCAATCGAGTTTCTCCTATAATTCACCCCTCCACTTT | TRBV23-1 | . | TRBJ1-6 | once
CASGLGESGRYGYTF | TGTGCTAGTGGTTTGGGAGAGTCGGGGAGATATGGCTACACCTTC | TRBV12-5 | . | TRBJ1-2 | .
CASSLTGGSNQPQHF | TGTGCCAGCAGTTTAACAGGGGGTAGCAATCAGCCCCAGCATTTT | TRBV27 | TRBD1 | TRBJ1-5 | .
CASSLELLREEKLFF | TGCGCCAGCAGCTTAGAACTCCTACGGGAAGAAAAACTGTTTTTT | TRBV5-1 | . | TRBJ1-4 | .
CASSLGSTGVGSPLHF | TGTGCCAGCAGCTTAGGGTCGACAGGGGTCGGCTCACCCCTCCACTTT | TRBV7-2 | TRBD1 | TRBJ1-6 | .
CASSVVGQGPNNEQFF | TGTGCCAGCAGCGTAGTTGGCCAGGGGCCAAACAATGAGCAGTTCTTC | TRBV9 | . | TRBJ2-1 | .
CASSFVGTGVTGELFF | TGTGCCAGCAGCTTCGTCGGGACAGGGGTCACCGGGGAGCTGTTTTTT | TRBV5-8 | TRBD1 | TRBJ2-2 | .
CASSFGGKNIQYF | TGTGCCAGCAGTTTTGGGGGGAAAAACATTCAGTACTTC | TRBV12-3/TRBV12-4 | . | TRBJ2-4 | .
CAWSVMGASPQPQHF | TGTGCCTGGAGTGTAATGGGGGCCTCTCCTCAGCCCCAGCATTTT | TRBV30 | . | TRBJ1-5 | many
CASSDAANYGYTF | TGTGCCAGCAGTGATGCGGCCAACTATGGCTACACCTTC | TRBV2 | . | TRBJ1-2 | few
CASSQDPAGGGETQYF | TGCGCCAGCAGCCAAGATCCAGCGGGAGGAGGAGAGACCCAGTACTTC | TRBV4-3 | TRBD2 | TRBJ2-5 | .
CASSLELRGTGNTIYF | TGTGCCAGCAGCTTGGAACTCAGGGGGACTGGAAACACCATATATTTT | TRBV9 | TRBD1 | TRBJ1-3 | .
CASSPGQGFIYGYTF | TGTGCCAGCAGCCCAGGACAGGGGTTTATCTATGGCTACACCTTC | TRBV7-9 | TRBD1 | TRBJ1-2 | .
CASTSGLTSYNEQFF | TGTGCCAGCACCTCGGGGTTGACCTCCTACAATGAGCAGTTCTTC | TRBV3-1/TRBV3-2 | . | TRBJ2-1 | .
CASSLSDRAGQPQHF | TGCGCCAGCAGCCTGAGTGACAGGGCGGGACAGCCCCAGCATTTT | TRBV4-1 | TRBD1 | TRBJ1-5 | .
CASSFETSGGSVKYF | TGTGCCAGCAGCTTCGAGACTAGCGGGGGCAGTGTAAAATACTTC | TRBV5-4 | TRBD2 | TRBJ2-7 | .
CASSSLTGGSDYGYTF | TGTGCCAGCAGCTCTCTTACAGGGGGCTCGGACTATGGCTACACCTTC | TRBV28 | TRBD1 | TRBJ1-2 | few
CAWSVAGLSNQPQHF | TGTGCCTGGAGTGTTGCGGGTCTTAGCAATCAGCCCCAGCATTTT | TRBV30 | . | TRBJ1-5 | .
CASSGDITYEQYF | TGTGCCAGCAGTGGGGACATAACCTACGAGCAGTACTTC | TRBV25-1 | . | TRBJ2-7 | .